This T cell receptor (beta chain) was retrieved from a study of OX40 agonist ivuxolimab in advanced cancers. Study in general: The dose-escalation group included hepatocellular carcinoma, melanoma, renal cell carcinoma and head and neck cancer.

The repertoire was sequenced with immunoSEQ multiplex PCR; TCRdb's copy has only in-frame clones and lacks some. Found here are about 65,000 clones, around 86% of them singletons; the top ten hold over 0.35%. V was pared by 10 bases and J by 0 bases, with 6 bases of the junction left unmatched. CDR1 SNHLY and CDR2 FYNNEI come from the germline V gene. The CDR3 spans 14 residues. About this clone itself: Antigen: not known.

Findings and caveats of the study: The work left the antigen specificity of expanded peripheral T cells undetermined. Both CD4+ and CD8+ T cell populations in blood had undergone clonal expansion by week 6 at 0.1 to 3.0 mg/kg. On average, a greater number of expanded clones characterised CD8+ T cells relative to CD4+.

The sample was CD4+ or CD8+ T cells sorted from blood, taken in a trial of the OX40 agonist ivuxolimab. This clonotype originated in an adult with an advanced solid tumor such as melanoma, head and neck, liver or kidney cancer. The genes are TRBV2 and TRBJ2-7; 10 bases line up with TRBD1. CDR3 nucleotides: TGTGCCACCCGGACAGGGGGGAGCTCCTACGAGCAGTACTTC. Translated: CATRTGGSSYEQYF.